This TCR beta chain appears in the sequencing data of a study of memory CD4+ T cells and cytomegalovirus serostatus. Study context: This sample comes from healthy Belgian adults, roughly 9 CMV seropositive, around 26 seronegative. The study's findings and limits: Each of roughly 65 CMV-associated TCRbeta sequences occurred in one to five individuals.

Generated by immunoSEQ multiplex PCR, the TCRdb table keeps only in-frame clones and is missing some. Of roughly 48,000 clones listed, about three quarters are singletons. As concerns this clone: Antigen specificity is unknown.

The sort gate was single viable CD3+CD4+CD8-CD45RO+ cells for memory CD4+ T cells. Positive selection with CD4 microbeads enriched total CD4+ T cells. The V and J ends lost 3 bases and 2 bases respectively, with 10 bases between them. There are 15 residues in the CDR3. Germline loops: CDR1 SEHNR, CDR2 FQNEAQ (reference sequence). This sequence was found in an adult in good health and CMV-seropositive. Sequenced input: memory CD4+ T cells from blood. The genes are TRBV7-9 and TRBJ1-4; D call uncertain. Here the CDR3 reads CASSFSQVTNEKLFF. In nucleotides, the CDR3 is TGTGCCAGCAGCTTTTCACAAGTTACTAATGAAAAACTGTTTTTT.